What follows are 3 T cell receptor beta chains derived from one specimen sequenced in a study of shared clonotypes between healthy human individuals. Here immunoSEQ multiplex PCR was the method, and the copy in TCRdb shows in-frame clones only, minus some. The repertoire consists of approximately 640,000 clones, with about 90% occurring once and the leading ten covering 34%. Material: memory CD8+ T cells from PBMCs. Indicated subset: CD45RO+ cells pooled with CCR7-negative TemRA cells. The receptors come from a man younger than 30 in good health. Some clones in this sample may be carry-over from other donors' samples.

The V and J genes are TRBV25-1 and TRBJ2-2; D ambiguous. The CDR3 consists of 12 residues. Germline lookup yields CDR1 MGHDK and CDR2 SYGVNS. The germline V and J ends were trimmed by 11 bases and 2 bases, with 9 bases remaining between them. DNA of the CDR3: TGTGCCTATGGGGTAAACACCGGGGAGCTGTTTTTT. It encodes CAYGVNTGELFF. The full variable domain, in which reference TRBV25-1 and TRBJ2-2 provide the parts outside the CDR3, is EADIYQTPRYLVIGTGKKITLECSQTMGHDKMYWYQQDPGMELHLIHYSYGVNSTEKGDLSSESTVSRIRTEHFPLTLESARPSHTSQYLCAYGVNTGELFFGEGSRLTVL.

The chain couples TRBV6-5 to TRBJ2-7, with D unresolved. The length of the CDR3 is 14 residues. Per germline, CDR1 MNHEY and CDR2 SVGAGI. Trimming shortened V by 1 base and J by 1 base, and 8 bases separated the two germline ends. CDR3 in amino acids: CASSYLGGSYEQYF. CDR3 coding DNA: TGTGCCAGCAGTTACTTGGGCGGATCCTACGAGCAGTACTTC.

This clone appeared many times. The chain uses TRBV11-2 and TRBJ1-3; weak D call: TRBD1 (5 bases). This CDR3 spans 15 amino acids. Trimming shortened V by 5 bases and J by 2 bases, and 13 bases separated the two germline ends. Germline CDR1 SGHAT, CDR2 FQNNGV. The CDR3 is CASSLGGGTGNTIYF. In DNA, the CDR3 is TGTGCCAGCAGCCTCGGGGGAGGAACTGGAAACACCATATATTTT.